This TCR beta chain appears in the sequencing data of a study of early T cells in non-severe SARS-CoV-2 infection. Study as a whole: Chains from this unsorted whole-blood bulk RNA could not be paired.

The CDR3 sequence is 13 residues long. Trimming stripped 1 base from V and 5 bases from J, with 9 bases between. CDR1 and CDR2 (germline): DFQATT, SNEGSKA (reference sequence). This clonotype showed up just a few times. Via MiXCR, TCRdb re-called the 5' RACE reads, giving one row per CDR3 protein. There are roughly 68,000 distinct CDR3 sequences in the sample; roughly 5% occur only once, and approximately 4.9% lies in the top ten. The gene calls are TRBV20-1 and TRBJ1-5; possible D gene TRBD1, 5 bases. This TCR was sampled from an adult who was a healthcare worker with PCR-confirmed SARS-CoV-2 infection or an uninfected control (not recorded which). Sequencing was done on a sample of whole blood. The CDR3 is CSARVGDHQPQHF. DNA for the CDR3: TGCAGTGCTAGAGTAGGGGACCATCAGCCCCAGCATTTT.